A single sample gave rise to the 16 T cell receptor beta chains below, sequenced in a study of blood T cell repertoires in COVID-19. Profiled with immunoSEQ multiplex PCR; TCRdb holds only in-frame clones, not every one. The sample holds approximately 220,000 clones, nearly 90% seen once. The sequenced sample was PBMCs or T cells enriched from blood (not recorded which). Receptors were obtained from a man in his thirties or forties who had been exposed to COVID-19.

This chain connects TRBV19 to TRBJ1-3, with D unclear. Per the germline V gene, CDR1 is LNHDA and CDR2 is SQIVND (reference sequence). The CDR3 runs 13 residues. The ends were cut back, 6 bases at V and 0 bases at J, with 6 bases in the middle. The CDR3 DNA reads as TGTGCCAGTAGCTTCAGCTCTGGAAACACCATATATTTT. Protein product: CASSFSSGNTIYF.

CDR3: CASSSVPQHF. Written as DNA, the CDR3 is TGTGCCAGCAGTTCGGTGCCCCAGCATTTT. This chain joins TRBV27 and TRBJ1-5; D gene uncertain. V was clipped by 4 bases and J by 9 bases, with 4 bases between them. The V gene's germline CDR1 is MNHEY and CDR2 SMNVEV (reference sequence). The CDR3 spans 10 residues.

The V gene is TRBV19, the J gene TRBJ2-7; 9 bases align to TRBD1. J was trimmed by 1 base and V by 1 base; bases with no gene match: 5. The CDR3 runs 16 residues. Germline CDR1 LNHDA, CDR2 SQIVND (reference sequence). CDR3 amino acids: CASSIAPGQGSYEQYF. CDR3 nucleotide sequence: TGTGCCAGTAGTATAGCCCCGGGACAGGGATCCTACGAGCAGTACTTC.

The chain joins TRBV30 to TRBJ1-6; D remains ambiguous. CDR1 GTSNPN and CDR2 SVGIG come from the germline V gene (reference sequence). The CDR3 length is 13 residues. The V and J ends lost 0 bases and 8 bases respectively, with 8 bases between them. CDR3 DNA: TGTGCCTGGAGTGTACAGCCAGATTCACCCCTCCACTTT. This sequence encodes CAWSVQPDSPLHF. Based on the CDR3 plus reference TRBV30 and TRBJ1-6, the full variable domain is SQTIHQWPATLVQPVGSPLSLECTVEGTSNPNLYWYRQAAGRGLQLLFYSVGIGQISSEVPQNLSASRPQDRQFILSSKKLLLSDSGFYLCAWSVQPDSPLHFGNGTRLTVT.

The count of this clone is one. V gene TRBV30 combines with J gene TRBJ1-2, with a weak D call TRBD1 (6 bases). V shed 4 bases and J shed 4 bases, with 13 bases lying between them. This CDR3 is 13 amino acids long. The germline V gene has CDR1 GTSNPN and CDR2 SVGIG (reference sequence). The chain's CDR3 is CAWNGGPLYGYTF. CDR3 in DNA: TGTGCCTGGAATGGGGGCCCCCTCTATGGCTACACCTTC.

The rearrangement joins TRBV4-3 to TRBJ1-2; D may be TRBD1 (5 bases). CDR3 size: 16 residues. Trimming stripped 0 bases from V and 4 bases from J, with 15 bases between. Per germline, CDR1 LGHNA and CDR2 YSLEER. Here the CDR3 DNA reads TGCGCCAGCAGCCAAGATCGGGGGGGGAAAGGCTATGGCTACACCTTC. This codes for CASSQDRGGKGYGYTF.

This CDR3 is CASSLGQGQTGAFF. The CDR3 DNA reads as TGTGCCAGCAGCCTGGGACAGGGCCAAACGGGAGCTTTCTTT. This rearrangement joins TRBV3-1 (or the pseudogene TRBV3-2) to TRBJ1-1, with 9 bases aligning to TRBD1. V was pared by 4 bases and J by 10 bases, with 10 bases of the junction left unmatched. The germline CDR1 and CDR2 sequences are LGHDT and YNNKEL (reference sequence). CDR3 length: 14 residues.

This rearrangement joins TRBV10-3 to TRBJ2-1; 12 nucleotides align to TRBD2. The CDR3 consists of 16 residues. The J segment lost 3 bases and the V segment lost 6 bases, leaving 6 bases of the junction unmatched. Germline V gene sequence: CDR1 ENHRY, CDR2 SYGVKD. The CDR3 sequence: CAIRTSGGSGYNEQFF. The CDR3 DNA sequence: TGTGCCATCAGGACTAGCGGGGGTTCTGGCTACAATGAGCAGTTCTTC.

The V call is TRBV27, the J call TRBJ2-1; 9 bases fit TRBD2. Germline-derived CDR1 and CDR2 are MNHEY and SMNVEV (reference sequence). The junction had 1 base not matched to a gene; V was cut back by 1 base and J by 6 bases. The CDR3 spans 14 residues. As DNA, the CDR3 is TGTGCCAGCAGTTTATTGGGACTAGCCAATGAGCAGTTCTTC. Protein product: CASSLLGLANEQFF.

V gene TRBV6-5 combines with J gene TRBJ1-5; TRBD1 is a possible D gene (6 bases). Germline-derived CDR1 and CDR2 are MNHEY and SVGAGI. V lost 6 bases and J lost 7, with 19 bases in between. This CDR3 comprises 15 residues. The CDR3, as DNA: TGTGCCAGCAGCCGAGAAGGGGGTGTAGGGCAGCCCCAGCATTTT. This translates into CASSREGGVGQPQHF.

The V gene is TRBV5-4, the J gene TRBJ2-7, with D perhaps matching TRBD1 (6 bases). The ends were cut back, 4 bases at V and 4 bases at J, with 12 bases in the middle. The CDR3 spans 13 residues. The germline gives CDR1 SGHNT, CDR2 YYREEE (reference sequence). The CDR3 loop reads CASSEDSRYEQYF. The CDR3 DNA reads as TGTGCCAGCAGCGAGGACAGTCGATACGAGCAGTACTTC. Full variable domain (rest looked up from reference TRBV5-4 and TRBJ2-7): ETGVTQSPTHLIKTRGQQVTLRCSSQSGHNTVSWYQQALGQGPQFIFQYYREEENGRGNFPPRFSGLQFPNYSSELNVNALELDDSALYLCASSEDSRYEQYFGPGTRLTVT.

The chain recombines TRBV10-1 with TRBJ2-5; 12 nucleotides align to TRBD1. J was trimmed by 5 bases and V by 4 bases; bases with no gene match: 8. Per germline, CDR1 WNHNN and CDR2 SYGVQD (reference sequence). CDR3 length: 16 amino acids. The CDR3 DNA reads TGCGCCAGCAGTGTGGGACAGGGGGCGAGAAGGGAGACCCAGTACTTC. As protein: CASSVGQGARRETQYF.

The genes are TRBV4-3 and TRBJ1-6; unclear D gene. The CDR3 is made up of 15 amino acids. The V end was cut by 1 base, the J end by 7 bases, with 11 bases between. Germline values: CDR1 LGHNA, CDR2 YSLEER. CDR3 sequence reads: CASSQGRSWNSPLHF. The CDR3 DNA sequence: TGCGCCAGCAGCCAAGGTCGCAGTTGGAATTCACCCCTCCACTTT.

This chain uses TRBV6-5 with TRBJ1-1; D remains ambiguous. Trimming stripped 6 bases from V and 1 base from J, with 12 bases between. The CDR3 length is 14 residues. The germline V gene has CDR1 MNHEY and CDR2 SVGAGI. In DNA form, the CDR3 reads TGTGCCAGCAGCCGGCAGGATAGGAACACTGAAGCTTTCTTT. Its translation is CASSRQDRNTEAFF.

This chain joins TRBV25-1 and TRBJ2-7; no clear D gene. CDR3 length: 14 residues. V was cut by 1 base and J by 0 bases, with 7 bases left in between. The germline CDR1 and CDR2 sequences are MGHDK and SYGVNS. The CDR3 protein is CASSESVTSYEQYF. The CDR3 DNA reads as TGTGCCAGCAGTGAATCGGTCACCTCCTACGAGCAGTACTTC.

V usage is TRBV14 and J usage is TRBJ2-7; TRBD2 is a possible D gene (5 bases). The V gene's germline CDR1 is SGHDN and CDR2 FVKESK. The CDR3 runs 14 residues. Trimming removed 4 bases at V and 4 bases at J, with 14 bases between. The CDR3 region has the DNA TGTGCCAGCAGCCCCCTCCTCACGGGATACGAGCAGTACTTC. Translating it yields CASSPLLTGYEQYF.